This TCR beta chain stems from a study of OX40 agonist ivuxolimab in advanced cancers. Germline values: CDR1 LNHNV, CDR2 YYDKDF (reference sequence). The CDR3 has 16 amino acids. The ends were cut back, 1 base at V and 0 bases at J, with 7 bases in the middle. Assay: immunoSEQ multiplex PCR; the TCRdb copy retains only in-frame clones and omits some. The sample consists of approximately 130,000 clones, about nine tenths of them appearing once. The sample here was CD4+ or CD8+ T cells sorted from blood, taken in a trial of the OX40 agonist ivuxolimab. This sequence originates from an adult with an advanced solid tumor such as melanoma, head and neck, liver or kidney cancer. V and J are TRBV15 and TRBJ1-6, with unresolved D. The CDR3, as DNA: TGTGCCACCAGCAGAGGGGCCAGCTCCTATAATTCACCCCTCCACTTT. Translation: CATSRGASSYNSPLHF.